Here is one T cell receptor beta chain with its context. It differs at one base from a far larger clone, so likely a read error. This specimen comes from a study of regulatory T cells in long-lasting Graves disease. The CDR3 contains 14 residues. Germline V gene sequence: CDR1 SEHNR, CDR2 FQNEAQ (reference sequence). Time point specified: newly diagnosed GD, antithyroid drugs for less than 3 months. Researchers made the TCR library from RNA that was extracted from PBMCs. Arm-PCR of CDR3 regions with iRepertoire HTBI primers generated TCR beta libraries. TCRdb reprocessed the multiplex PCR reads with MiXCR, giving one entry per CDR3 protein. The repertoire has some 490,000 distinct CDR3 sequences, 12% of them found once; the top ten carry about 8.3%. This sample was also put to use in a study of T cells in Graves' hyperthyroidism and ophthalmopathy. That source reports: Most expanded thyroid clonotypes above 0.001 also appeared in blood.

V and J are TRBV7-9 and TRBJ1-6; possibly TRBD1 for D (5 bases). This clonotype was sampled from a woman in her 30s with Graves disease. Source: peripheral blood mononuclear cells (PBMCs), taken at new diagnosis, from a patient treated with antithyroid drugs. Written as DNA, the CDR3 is TGTACCAGCAGCCCTTTAGTAGGGGACTCACCCCTCCACTTT. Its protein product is CTSSPLVGDSPLHF.